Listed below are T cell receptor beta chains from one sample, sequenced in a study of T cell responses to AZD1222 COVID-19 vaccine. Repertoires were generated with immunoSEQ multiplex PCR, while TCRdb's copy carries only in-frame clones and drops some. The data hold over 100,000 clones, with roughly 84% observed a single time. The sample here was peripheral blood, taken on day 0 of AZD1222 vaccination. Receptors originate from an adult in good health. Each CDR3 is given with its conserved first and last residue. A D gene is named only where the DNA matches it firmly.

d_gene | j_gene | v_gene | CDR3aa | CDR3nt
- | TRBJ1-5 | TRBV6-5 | CASSPEAYSNQPQHF | TGTGCCAGCAGTCCCGAAGCCTATAGCAATCAGCCCCAGCATTTT
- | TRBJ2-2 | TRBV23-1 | CATQISHTGELFF | TGCGCCACCCAGATTTCACACACCGGGGAGCTGTTTTTT
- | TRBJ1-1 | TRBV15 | CATSRARGKPEAFF | TGTGCCACCAGCAGGGCGCGGGGGAAGCCTGAAGCTTTCTTT
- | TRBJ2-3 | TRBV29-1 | CSAPGDFGVESTDTQYF | TGCAGCGCCCCAGGCGACTTCGGGGTAGAGAGCACAGATACGCAGTATTTT
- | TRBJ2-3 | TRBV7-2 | CASSLSPSIAGTDTQYF | TGTGCCAGCAGCCTAAGTCCGTCTATTGCCGGCACAGATACGCAGTATTTT
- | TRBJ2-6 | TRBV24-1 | CATSTNYGQSNVLTF | TGTGCCACCAGTACAAACTACGGACAGTCCAACGTCCTGACTTTC
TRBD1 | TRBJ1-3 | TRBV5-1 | CASSLDRGPGNTIYF | TGCGCCAGCAGCTTGGACAGGGGGCCAGGAAACACCATATATTTT
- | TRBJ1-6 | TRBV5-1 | CASSLGLADSPLHF | TGCGCCAGCAGCTTGGGGCTAGCCGATTCACCCCTCCACTTT
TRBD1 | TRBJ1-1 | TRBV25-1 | CASSETGGDTEAFF | TGTGCCAGCAGTGAAACAGGGGGTGATACTGAAGCTTTCTTT
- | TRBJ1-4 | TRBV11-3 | CASTAGNIRGEKLFF | TGTGCCAGCACCGCGGGGAACATTAGGGGTGAAAAACTGTTTTTT